Here is one T cell receptor (beta chain) with its context. These data belong to a study of T cell responses to AZD1222 COVID-19 vaccine. With 3 bases removed from V and 0 bases from J, the gap between germline ends came to 6 bases. Germline CDR1 SGDLS, CDR2 YYNGEE. This CDR3 has 13 amino acids. Clones were sequenced by immunoSEQ multiplex PCR, and TCRdb holds only the in-frame ones, with some missing. The sample includes about 180,000 clones, approximately 94% of them seen just once. The chain recombines TRBV9 with TRBJ1-1, with D uncertain. Sequencing was performed on peripheral blood, taken 28 days after the second AZD1222 dose. This TCR was sampled from an adult who received the AZD1222 COVID-19 vaccine. CDR3 residues: CASSGRLNTEAFF. The CDR3 nucleotides are TGTGCCAGCAGCGGGCGACTGAACACTGAAGCTTTCTTT.